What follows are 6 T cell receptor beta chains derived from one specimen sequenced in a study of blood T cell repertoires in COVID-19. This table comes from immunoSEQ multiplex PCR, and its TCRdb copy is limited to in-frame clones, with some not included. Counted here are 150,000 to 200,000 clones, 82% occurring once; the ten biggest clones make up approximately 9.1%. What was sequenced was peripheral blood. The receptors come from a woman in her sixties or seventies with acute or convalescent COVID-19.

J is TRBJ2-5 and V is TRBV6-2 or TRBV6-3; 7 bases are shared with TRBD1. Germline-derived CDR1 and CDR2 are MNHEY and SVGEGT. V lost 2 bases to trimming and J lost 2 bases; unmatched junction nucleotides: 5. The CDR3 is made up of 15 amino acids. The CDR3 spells CASSYQQGIQETQYF. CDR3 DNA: TGTGCCAGCAGTTACCAACAGGGGATACAAGAGACCCAGTACTTC.

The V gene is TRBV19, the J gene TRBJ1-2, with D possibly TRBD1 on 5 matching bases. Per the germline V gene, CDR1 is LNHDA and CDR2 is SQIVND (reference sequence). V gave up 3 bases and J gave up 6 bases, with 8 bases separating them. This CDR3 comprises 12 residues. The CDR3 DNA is TGTGCCAGTAGTATCGGGGGGAATGGCTACACCTTC. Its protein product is CASSIGGNGYTF.

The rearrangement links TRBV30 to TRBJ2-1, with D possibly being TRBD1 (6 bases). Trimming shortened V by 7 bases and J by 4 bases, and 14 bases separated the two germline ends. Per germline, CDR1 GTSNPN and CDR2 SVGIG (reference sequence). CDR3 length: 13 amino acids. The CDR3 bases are TGTGCCTTAAAACAGGGAAGTTACAATGAGCAGTTCTTC. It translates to CALKQGSYNEQFF.

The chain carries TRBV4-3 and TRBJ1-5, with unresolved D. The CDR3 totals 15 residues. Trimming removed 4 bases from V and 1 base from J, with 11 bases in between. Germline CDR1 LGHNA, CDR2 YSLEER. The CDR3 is CASSPLAESNQPQHF. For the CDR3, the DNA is TGCGCCAGCAGCCCCCTGGCGGAGAGCAATCAGCCCCAGCATTTT.

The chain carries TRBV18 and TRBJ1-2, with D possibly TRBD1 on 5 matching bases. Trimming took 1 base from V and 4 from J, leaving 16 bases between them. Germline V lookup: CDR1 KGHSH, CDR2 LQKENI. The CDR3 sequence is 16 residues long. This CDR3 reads CASSPQDTSVGYGYTF. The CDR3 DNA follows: TGTGCCAGCTCACCACAGGACACAAGTGTGGGCTATGGCTACACCTTC.

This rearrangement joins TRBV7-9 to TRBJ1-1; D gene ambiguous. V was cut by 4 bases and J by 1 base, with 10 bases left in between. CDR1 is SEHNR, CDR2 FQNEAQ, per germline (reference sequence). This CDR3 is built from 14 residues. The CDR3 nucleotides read TGTGCCAGCAGCTACGAACGCAGGAACACTGAAGCTTTCTTT. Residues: CASSYERRNTEAFF.